This T cell receptor (beta chain) was profiled in a study of T cells in Graves' hyperthyroidism and ophthalmopathy. The V gene lost 3 bases and the J gene lost 3 bases, with 12 bases spanning the gap. Germline CDR1 reads DFQATT; CDR2 reads SNEGSKA (reference sequence). The CDR3 has 14 residues. Amplification yielded TCR beta CDR3 regions, with RNA transcripts as the source. The HTBI set primed first-round TCR CDR3 RT-PCR. TCRdb passed the multiplex PCR reads through MiXCR, listing each CDR3 protein once. The sample lists almost 600,000 distinct CDR3 sequences, roughly 50% occurring once. Subjects aged 18 to 65 presented with newly diagnosed hyperthyroidism of less than 2 months' duration. Exclusions: uncontrolled infection, other autoimmune disease, pregnancy, lactation. This clonotype has a count of ten or more. Its antigen is not identified. Points from the study as a whole: Most expanded thyroid clonotypes above 0.001 also appeared in blood. Median prediction lead before ophthalmopathy onset was 5 to 7 months with the model.

This clonotype was obtained from a woman aged 18-29 years with Graves' hyperthyroidism. The rearrangement links TRBV20-1 to TRBJ1-5; a weak D match, TRBD1 (5 bases). The sequenced material came from peripheral blood or thyroid tissue (not recorded which). CDR3: CSARKGFTNQPQHF. CDR3 in DNA: TGCAGTGCTAGGAAGGGGTTTACCAATCAGCCCCAGCATTTT.